A selection of T cell receptor beta chains follows, all from one sample in a study of shared clonotypes between healthy human individuals. Only in-frame clones appear in the TCRdb table, and some are missing; sequencing was by immunoSEQ multiplex PCR. In the table there are about a million clones, approximately 70% of which are singletons. The sequencing input was memory CD4+ T cells sorted from blood. All receptors derive from a man aged 18 to 29 in good health. The CDR3 runs from the conserved cysteine through the conserved F or W. D genes are given only for firm matches. Only part of the rows carry a size: once, few, many, or a class if the clone is expanded.

j_call | v_call | d_call | clone_size | cdr3_nt | cdr3_aa
TRBJ2-7 | TRBV5-1 | . | . | TGCGCCAGCAGCTTGAGAGGGCCCGAGCAGTACTTC | CASSLRGPEQYF
TRBJ2-7 | TRBV5-5 | . | . | TGTGCCAGCGCCGACCTCCCCGCCGAGCAGTACTTC | CASADLPAEQYF
TRBJ2-7 | TRBV6-6 | TRBD1 | . | TGTGCCAGCAGGGAGCCGGGACAGGGGGTCTACGAGCAGTACTTC | CASREPGQGVYEQYF
TRBJ2-3 | TRBV5-6 | . | . | TGTGCCAGCACCCTCCCCGGAATCGTGAGCACAGATACGCAGTATTTT | CASTLPGIVSTDTQYF
TRBJ1-1 | TRBV5-1 | . | once | TGCGCCAGCAGCTTGGGTGTCAACGGCCGGATGAACACTGAAGCTTTCTTT | CASSLGVNGRMNTEAFF
TRBJ1-3 | TRBV7-6 | . | many | TGTGCCAGCAGCGCCGTCGGGGCAGGCTATTCCGGGGCGAACACCATATATTTT | CASSAVGAGYSGANTIYF
TRBJ2-3 | TRBV5-1 | . | . | TGCGCCAGCAGCTTGGCTCCGGGAGTCACAGATACGCAGTATTTT | CASSLAPGVTDTQYF
TRBJ2-1 | TRBV7-2 | . | few | TGTGCCAGCAGCTTATCCTACGGTTCCTACAATGAGCAGTTCTTC | CASSLSYGSYNEQFF
TRBJ2-1 | TRBV28 | TRBD1 | once | TGTGCCAGCAGTTTCTCCGGGACAGCTACTAATGAGCAGTTCTTC | CASSFSGTATNEQFF
TRBJ2-3 | TRBV4-1 | TRBD2 | few | TGCGCCAGCAGCCTAACCCCGGGACTAGCGGGCACAGATACGCAGTATTTT | CASSLTPGLAGTDTQYF
TRBJ1-5 | TRBV6-6 | . | few | TGTGCCAGCAGTTACCCTGGACAGTCGAGCAATCAGCCCCAGCATTTT | CASSYPGQSSNQPQHF
TRBJ2-7 | TRBV30 | . | few | TGTGCCTGGAAAGCAGGTAGAGGCGAGCAGTACTTC | CAWKAGRGEQYF
TRBJ2-5 | TRBV27 | TRBD2 | . | TGTGCCAGCAGTTTATATGCGGGGGAGGGAGAGACCCAGTACTTC | CASSLYAGEGETQYF
TRBJ2-7 | TRBV5-6 | . | . | TGTGCCAGCCTGCTGACGAGGGGAACCGAGCAGTACTTC | CASLLTRGTEQYF
TRBJ2-7 | TRBV5-1 | TRBD1 | . | TGCGCCAGCAGCTCGGGACAGGGACACTACGAGCAGTACTTC | CASSSGQGHYEQYF
TRBJ1-4 | TRBV18 | . | . | TGTGCCAGCTCACCAGGACTTAATGAAAAACTGTTTTTT | CASSPGLNEKLFF
TRBJ1-1 | TRBV2 | . | . | TGTGCCAGCAGCAGCGGACCGAACACTGAAGCTTTCTTT | CASSSGPNTEAFF
TRBJ2-3 | TRBV10-2 | TRBD2 | once | TGCGCCGCCCGGGGGCGGGGGGGAGATACGCAGTATTTT | CAARGRGGDTQYF
TRBJ2-7 | TRBV11-2 | TRBD1 | . | TGTGCCAGCAGCAACCGGGACAGCTACGAGCAGTACTTC | CASSNRDSYEQYF
TRBJ2-7 | TRBV6-5 | TRBD2 | . | TGTGCCAGCAGTTCCCCGGGCACTAGCGGGTTCTACGAGCAGTACTTC | CASSSPGTSGFYEQYF
TRBJ2-5 | TRBV6-1 | TRBD1 | few | TGTGCCATCCGGGACAGGACCCAAGAGACCCAGTACTTC | CAIRDRTQETQYF
TRBJ2-7 | TRBV4-1 | . | few | TGCGCCAGCAGCCAAGGGGGCAGGGGAAGGGTCTACGAGCAGTACTTC | CASSQGGRGRVYEQYF
TRBJ2-5 | TRBV18 | . | . | TGTGCCAGCTCACCACCGCAGGGAGAGACCCAGTACTTC | CASSPPQGETQYF
TRBJ1-5 | TRBV18 | . | few | TGTGCCAGCTCACCAATACGGGACACTCGGCAGCCCCAGCATTTT | CASSPIRDTRQPQHF
TRBJ2-2 | TRBV4-2 | . | . | TGTGCCAGCAGCCAAGAACCTAGCTTCTCGAACACCGGGGAGCTGTTTTTT | CASSQEPSFSNTGELFF
TRBJ1-1 | TRBV28 | TRBD1 | . | TGTGCCAGCAGTGAGGACAGGCCGCGTGAAGCTTTCTTT | CASSEDRPREAFF
TRBJ1-4 | TRBV28 | . | . | TGTGCCAGCAGTTTATATGGCAGTGCAACTAATGAAAAACTGTTTTTT | CASSLYGSATNEKLFF
TRBJ1-2 | TRBV6-6 | . | . | TGTGCCAGCAGTAATGGGTCCCCCTATGGCTACACCTTC | CASSNGSPYGYTF
TRBJ2-4 | TRBV30 | . | . | TGTGCCTGGAGTCCCCTTCCTCGGACGGCACTAGCCAAAAACATTCAGCACTTC | CAWSPLPRTALAKNIQHF
TRBJ2-3 | TRBV7-8 | TRBD1 | . | TGTGCCAGCACACGCCGGGACAGGCACACAGATACGCAGTATTTT | CASTRRDRHTDTQYF
TRBJ2-2 | TRBV5-4 | . | . | TGTGCCAGCAGCTTGGATAGGACTTTCACCGGGGAGCTGTTTTTT | CASSLDRTFTGELFF
TRBJ2-5 | TRBV30 | . | . | TGTGCCTGGAGAGGTCGGGCCCAAGAGACCCAGTACTTC | CAWRGRAQETQYF
TRBJ2-5 | TRBV30 | . | many | TGTGCCGTCGGGGAGGTAATCCAAGAGACCCAGTACTTC | CAVGEVIQETQYF
TRBJ1-5 | TRBV28 | . | . | TGTGCCAGCAGTTGGGGGACGGCGAGCAATCAGCCCCAGCATTTT | CASSWGTASNQPQHF
TRBJ2-2 | TRBV5-1 | TRBD2 | few | TGCGCCAGCAGCTTGATAGGAGGACTAGCGGGTCCCCAGAACACCGGGGAGCTGTTTTTT | CASSLIGGLAGPQNTGELFF
TRBJ2-1 | TRBV19 | TRBD1 | . | TGTGCCAGTACCTCCGGGACAGGGGCCATTTACAATGAGCAGTTCTTC | CASTSGTGAIYNEQFF
TRBJ2-5 | TRBV30 | . | . | TGTGCCTGGAGTGTAGGGGCGGGTTATTCGTACTTC | CAWSVGAGYSYF
TRBJ2-1 | TRBV29-1 | . | once | TGCAGCGTTGGACTAGGAGCTGAGCAGTTCTTC | CSVGLGAEQFF
TRBJ1-1 | TRBV27 | . | . | TGTGCCAGCAGTTTAGCTGGGGGGGGGAACACTGAAGCTTTCTTT | CASSLAGGGNTEAFF
TRBJ2-7 | TRBV4-2 | TRBD2 | once | TGTGCCAGCAGCCCGGGACTAGATCGATCCTACGAGCAGTACTTC | CASSPGLDRSYEQYF
TRBJ2-2 | TRBV6-5 | TRBD1 | once | TGTGCCAGCAGTTACCCGGGACAGGGGAAGAACGGGGAGCTGTTTTTT | CASSYPGQGKNGELFF
TRBJ2-7 | TRBV5-1 | TRBD2 | . | TGCGCCAGCAGCCCACAACTAGCGGGAGACTACGAGCAGTACTTC | CASSPQLAGDYEQYF
TRBJ1-5 | TRBV19 | TRBD1 | . | TGTGCCAGTAGTGACTTACAGGGGGCCGGCAATCAGCCCCAGCATTTT | CASSDLQGAGNQPQHF
TRBJ1-1 | TRBV7-2 | TRBD1 | . | TGTGCCAGCAGCCCACAGGGGTCGAACACTGAAGCTTTCTTT | CASSPQGSNTEAFF
TRBJ1-1 | TRBV18 | TRBD1 | . | TGTGCCAGCTCACTAGTACAGGGGGCTCGGAACACTGAAGCTTTCTTT | CASSLVQGARNTEAFF
TRBJ2-7 | TRBV7-9 | . | . | TGTGCCAGCAGCATCACGGGGCCTAGGGGCGAGCAGTACTTC | CASSITGPRGEQYF
TRBJ2-3 | TRBV5-1 | . | few | TGCGCCAGCAGCTTGGAGGGGAGAAACACAGATACGCAGTATTTT | CASSLEGRNTDTQYF
TRBJ2-1 | TRBV28 | . | . | TGTGCCAGCAGGGGCGGGACAACCGGGCGGCAGTTCTTC | CASRGGTTGRQFF
TRBJ1-1 | TRBV13 | . | . | TGTGCCAGCAGCTTAGGACAGGGGAACACTGAAGCTTTCTTT | CASSLGQGNTEAFF
TRBJ2-7 | TRBV20-1 | . | . | TGCAGTGCTAGGGCTCGGGACGAGCAGTACTTC | CSARARDEQYF
TRBJ1-4 | TRBV6-5 | . | . | TGTGCCAGCTCGATGAGGGGTAATGAAAAACTGTTTTTT | CASSMRGNEKLFF
TRBJ2-1 | TRBV9 | . | . | TGTGCCAGCAGCGTAGCCGGCGGAACCTCCTACAATGAGCAGTTCTTC | CASSVAGGTSYNEQFF
TRBJ1-1 | TRBV30 | TRBD1 | few | TGTGCCTGGAGGCTACAGGGGGACGCTTTCTTT | CAWRLQGDAFF
TRBJ2-1 | TRBV21-1 | . | . | TGTGCCAGCATTAGTAAGGGACTAGCTCGGGAGAGGATGTACAATGAGCAGTTCTTC | CASISKGLARERMYNEQFF
TRBJ2-5 | TRBV7-2 | . | few | TGTGCCAGCAGCTTAGGGTTCAGGAAAGAGACCCAGTACTTC | CASSLGFRKETQYF